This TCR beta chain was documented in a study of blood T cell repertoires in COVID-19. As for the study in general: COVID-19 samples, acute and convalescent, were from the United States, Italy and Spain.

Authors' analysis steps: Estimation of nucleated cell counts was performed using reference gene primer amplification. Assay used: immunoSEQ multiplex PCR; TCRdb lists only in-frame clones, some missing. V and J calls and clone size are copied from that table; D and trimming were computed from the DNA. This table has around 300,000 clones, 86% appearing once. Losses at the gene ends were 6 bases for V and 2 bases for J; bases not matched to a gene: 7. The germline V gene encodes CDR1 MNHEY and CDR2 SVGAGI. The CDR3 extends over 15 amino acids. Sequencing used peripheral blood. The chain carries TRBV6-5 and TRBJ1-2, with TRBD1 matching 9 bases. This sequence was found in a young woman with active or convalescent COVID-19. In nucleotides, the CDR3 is TGTGCCAGCAGCCGGCCCGGGACAGGGAACTATGGCTACACCTTC. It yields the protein CASSRPGTGNYGYTF.